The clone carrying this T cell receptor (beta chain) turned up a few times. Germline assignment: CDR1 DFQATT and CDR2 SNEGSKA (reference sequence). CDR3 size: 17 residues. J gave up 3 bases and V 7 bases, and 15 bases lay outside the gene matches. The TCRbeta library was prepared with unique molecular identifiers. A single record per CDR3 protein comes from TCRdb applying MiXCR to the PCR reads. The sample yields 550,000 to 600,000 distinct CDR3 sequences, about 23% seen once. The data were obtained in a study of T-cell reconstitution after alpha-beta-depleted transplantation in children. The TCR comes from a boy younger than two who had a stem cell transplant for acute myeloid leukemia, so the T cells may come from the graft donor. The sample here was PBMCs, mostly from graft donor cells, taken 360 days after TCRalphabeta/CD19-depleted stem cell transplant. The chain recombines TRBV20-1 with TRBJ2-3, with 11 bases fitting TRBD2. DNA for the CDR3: TGCAGTGTTAGCTCGGGGACTAGCGGTGGAGGAACAGATACGCAGTATTTT. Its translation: CSVSSGTSGGGTDTQYF.